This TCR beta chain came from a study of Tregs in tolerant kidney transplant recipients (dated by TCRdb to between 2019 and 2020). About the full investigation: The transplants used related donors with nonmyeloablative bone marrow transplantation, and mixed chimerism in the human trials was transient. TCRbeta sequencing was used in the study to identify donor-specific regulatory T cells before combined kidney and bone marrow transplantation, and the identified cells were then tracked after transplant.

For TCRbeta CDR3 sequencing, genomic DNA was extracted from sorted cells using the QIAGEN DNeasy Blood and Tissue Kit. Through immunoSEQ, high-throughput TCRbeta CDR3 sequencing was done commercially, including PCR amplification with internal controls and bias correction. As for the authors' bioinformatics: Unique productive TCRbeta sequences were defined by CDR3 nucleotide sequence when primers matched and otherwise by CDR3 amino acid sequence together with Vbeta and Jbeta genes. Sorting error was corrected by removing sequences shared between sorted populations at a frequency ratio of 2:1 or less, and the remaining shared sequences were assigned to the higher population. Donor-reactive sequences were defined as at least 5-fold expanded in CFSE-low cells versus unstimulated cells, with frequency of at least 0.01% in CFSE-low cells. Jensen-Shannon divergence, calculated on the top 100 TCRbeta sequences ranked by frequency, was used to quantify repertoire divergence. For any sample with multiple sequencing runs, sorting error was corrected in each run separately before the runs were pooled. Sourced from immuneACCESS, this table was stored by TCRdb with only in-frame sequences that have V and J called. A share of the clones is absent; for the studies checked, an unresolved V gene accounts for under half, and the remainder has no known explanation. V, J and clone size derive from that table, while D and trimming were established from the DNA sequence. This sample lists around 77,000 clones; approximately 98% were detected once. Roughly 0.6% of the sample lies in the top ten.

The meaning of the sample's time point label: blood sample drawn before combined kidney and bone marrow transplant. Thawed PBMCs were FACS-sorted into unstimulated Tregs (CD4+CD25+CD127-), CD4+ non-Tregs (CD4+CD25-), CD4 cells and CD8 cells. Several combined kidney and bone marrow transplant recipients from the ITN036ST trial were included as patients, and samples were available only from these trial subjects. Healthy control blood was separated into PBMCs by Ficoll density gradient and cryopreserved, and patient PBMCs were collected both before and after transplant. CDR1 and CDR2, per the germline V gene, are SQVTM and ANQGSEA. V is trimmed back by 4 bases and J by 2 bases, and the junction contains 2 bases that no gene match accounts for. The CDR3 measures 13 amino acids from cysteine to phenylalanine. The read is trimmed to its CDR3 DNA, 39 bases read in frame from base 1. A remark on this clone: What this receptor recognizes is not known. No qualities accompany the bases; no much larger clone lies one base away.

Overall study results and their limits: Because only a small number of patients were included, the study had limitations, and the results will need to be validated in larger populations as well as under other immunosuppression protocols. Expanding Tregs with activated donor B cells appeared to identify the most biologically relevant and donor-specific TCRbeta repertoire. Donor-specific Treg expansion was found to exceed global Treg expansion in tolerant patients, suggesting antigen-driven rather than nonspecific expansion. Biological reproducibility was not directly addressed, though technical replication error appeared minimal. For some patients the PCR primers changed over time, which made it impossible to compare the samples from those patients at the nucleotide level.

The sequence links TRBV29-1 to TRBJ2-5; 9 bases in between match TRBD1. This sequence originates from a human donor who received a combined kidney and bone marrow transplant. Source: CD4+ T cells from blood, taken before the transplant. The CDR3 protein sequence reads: CSVGQGEQETQYF. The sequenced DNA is TGCAGCGTTGGACAGGGGGAGCAAGAGACCCAGTACTTC.